This T cell receptor beta chain was identified during a study of cytomegalovirus exposure and HLA in healthy donors. Study-level points and caveats: For TCR beta chains, V- and J-gene trimming was later linked to a missense DCLRE1C variant.

About this clone itself: Its matching antigen is unknown.

The germline V gene has CDR1 SGDLS and CDR2 YYNGEE. Trimming took 2 bases from V and 12 from J; bases not matched to a gene: 3. The CDR3 has 12 residues. The primer mix had 60 Vbeta and 13 Jbeta primers. Profiled with immunoSEQ multiplex PCR; TCRdb holds only in-frame clones, not every one. The data show roughly 150,000 clones, roughly 81% seen once. The clonotype was recovered from a man between 25 and 39 years old in good health and CMV-seropositive. The source material was PBMCs. The rearrangement uses TRBV9 and TRBJ2-3; 10 nucleotides match TRBD2. The CDR3 coding sequence is TGTGCCAGCAGCGTTAGCGGGAGGCTACAGTATTTT. Translation: CASSVSGRLQYF.